This record concerns one TCR beta chain sequence. The table lists this clone with many counts. The target of this receptor is not known. No base-level quality is on record; no much larger clone is a single base apart. The germline V gene (reference sequence) gives CDR1 as DFQATT and CDR2 as SNEGSKA. The CDR3 has 15 amino acids, counting the end cysteine and phenylalanine. CDR3 DNA is the only sequence kept; it has 45 bases, read in frame from the first base. V drops 2 bases and J drops 4 bases, leaving 17 bases in between. Before undergoing thyroid surgery, none of the patients had been given any kind of treatment. Using T-cell receptor beta sequencing, the researchers looked back retrospectively at clinical samples from patients, gathered between about 2011 and 2019. Library method: PCR. This sample was sequenced with an Illumina HiSeq 4000. High-throughput sequencing was used to profile the CDR3 region of the TCR beta-chain in every patient. As for how the authors treated the data: CDR3 differences across clinicopathological groups were used to build a classifier for discriminating distant-metastatic papillary thyroid cancer patients. Repertoire diversity was assessed with the Shannon index, and tumor-blood repertoire similarity with the Morisita-Horn index. TCRdb reprocessed the public reads (quality trimming at Q25 with fastp, clone calling with MiXCR) and kept in-frame beta chains. None of the V and J calls come from the authors' own analysis; TCRdb made them. Recorded for this sample are 50,000 to 60,000 clones; 17% of them occurred a single time. Of the sample, just under 3% falls within the top ten clones.

This sample was taken from a study of metastatic and nonmetastatic thyroid tumors (TCRdb year 2020). Notes on the research overall: Repertoires were compared across peripheral blood and tumor or nodule tissue samples from malignant and benign thyroid patients. Results the study describes overall, beyond this receptor: TCR beta diversity was reported as significantly higher in malignant tumors than in benign nodules, in both blood and tumor samples.

Recombination linked TRBV20-1 to TRBJ1-1; the D gene is unclear. Sequenced: blood. The TCR was taken from a female donor with papillary thyroid cancer or a benign thyroid nodule (not recorded which). Some clones in this sample may be carry-over from other donors' samples. DNA sequence: TGCAGTGCTAGATCATCGGACGCTAGTGGCACTGAAGCTTTCTTT. Its protein reads: CSARSSDASGTEAFF.